This TCR beta chain was recorded in a study of T cell responses to AZD1222 COVID-19 vaccine. Notes on the study in general: Most donors were white British and more were female, and clonal diversity was possibly underestimated. Seropositive status at baseline applied to only five to seven AZD1222 recipients.

Germline V gene lookup returns CDR1 LGHNA and CDR2 YNFKEQ. The V and J ends lost 1 base and 5 bases respectively, with 8 bases between them. The CDR3 is 14 amino acids. A word on this clone: The antigen is not known.

Only in-frame clones appear in the TCRdb table, and some are missing; sequencing was by immunoSEQ multiplex PCR. The sample yields roughly 120,000 clones, under 85% seen once. The specimen comprised peripheral blood, sampled on day 0 of AZD1222 vaccination. This rearrangement joins TRBV4-2 to TRBJ2-2, with D unclear. The receptor comes from an adult in good health. CDR3 loop: CASSQGLGTGELFF. The CDR3, as DNA: TGTGCCAGCAGCCAAGGGTTGGGGACCGGGGAGCTGTTTTTT.